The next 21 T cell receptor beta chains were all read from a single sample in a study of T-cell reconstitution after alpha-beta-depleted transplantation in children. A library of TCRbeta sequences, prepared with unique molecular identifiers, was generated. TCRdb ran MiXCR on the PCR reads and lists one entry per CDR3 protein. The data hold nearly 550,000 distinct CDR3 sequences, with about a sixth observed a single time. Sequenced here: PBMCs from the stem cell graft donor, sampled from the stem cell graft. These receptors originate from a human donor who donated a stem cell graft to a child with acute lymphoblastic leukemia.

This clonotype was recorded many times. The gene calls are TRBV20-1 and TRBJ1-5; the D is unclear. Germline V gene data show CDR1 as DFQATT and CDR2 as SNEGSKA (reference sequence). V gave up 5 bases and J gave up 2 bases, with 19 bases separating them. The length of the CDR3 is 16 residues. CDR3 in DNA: TGCAGTGCTGCCCCCCTTCTCGGAGTCCGCAATCAGCCCCAGCATTTT. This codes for CSAAPLLGVRNQPQHF.

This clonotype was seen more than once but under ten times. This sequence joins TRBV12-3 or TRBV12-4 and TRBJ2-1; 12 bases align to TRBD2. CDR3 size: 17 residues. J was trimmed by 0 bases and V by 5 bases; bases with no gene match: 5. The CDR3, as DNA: TGTGCCAGCAGTCCTGGACTAGCGGGAATCTCCTACAATGAGCAGTTCTTC. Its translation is CASSPGLAGISYNEQFF.

The CDR3 region is CASSPSWGLYEQYF. CDR3 in DNA: TGTGCCAGCAGCCCCAGTTGGGGGCTCTACGAGCAGTACTTC. The chain joins TRBV6-1 to TRBJ2-7; tentatively, D is TRBD1 (6 bases). The CDR3 totals 14 residues. The ends were cut back, 6 bases at V and 3 bases at J, with 15 bases in the middle. Germline CDR1 and CDR2: MNHNS and SASEGT.

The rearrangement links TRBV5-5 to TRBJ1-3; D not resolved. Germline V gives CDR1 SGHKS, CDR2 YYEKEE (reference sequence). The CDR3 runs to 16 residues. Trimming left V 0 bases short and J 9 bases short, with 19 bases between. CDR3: CASSLAPPRALGTIYF. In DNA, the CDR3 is TGTGCCAGCAGCTTGGCCCCACCAAGGGCCTTGGGCACCATATATTTT.

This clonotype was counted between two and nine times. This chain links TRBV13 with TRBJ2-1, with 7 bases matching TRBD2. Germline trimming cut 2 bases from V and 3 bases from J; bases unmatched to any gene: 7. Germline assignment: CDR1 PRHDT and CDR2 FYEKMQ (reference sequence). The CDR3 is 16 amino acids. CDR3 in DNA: TGTGCCAGCAGCTTACTCGGCGGGAGTAACTACAATGAGCAGTTCTTC. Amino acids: CASSLLGGSNYNEQFF. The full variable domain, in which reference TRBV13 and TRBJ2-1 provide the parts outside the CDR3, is AAGVIQSPRHLIKEKRETATLKCYPIPRHDTVYWYQQGPGQDPQFLISFYEKMQSDKGSIPDRFSAQQFSDYHSELNMSSLELGDSALYFCASSLLGGSNYNEQFFGPGTRLTVL.

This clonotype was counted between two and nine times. The CDR3 sequence is CASSDKGRYGYTF. DNA of the CDR3: TGTGCCAGCAGTGATAAGGGGCGATATGGCTACACCTTC. The gene calls are TRBV25-1 and TRBJ1-2, with D tentatively TRBD1 (5 bases). CDR3 size: 13 residues. The germline V gene has CDR1 MGHDK and CDR2 SYGVNS. V was clipped by 3 bases and J by 5 bases, with 10 bases between them.

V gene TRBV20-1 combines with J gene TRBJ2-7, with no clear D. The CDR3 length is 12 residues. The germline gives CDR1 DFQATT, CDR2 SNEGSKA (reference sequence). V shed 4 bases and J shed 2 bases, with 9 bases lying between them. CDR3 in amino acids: CSAKDRTYEQYF. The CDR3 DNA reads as TGCAGTGCTAAGGACCGGACCTACGAGCAGTACTTC.

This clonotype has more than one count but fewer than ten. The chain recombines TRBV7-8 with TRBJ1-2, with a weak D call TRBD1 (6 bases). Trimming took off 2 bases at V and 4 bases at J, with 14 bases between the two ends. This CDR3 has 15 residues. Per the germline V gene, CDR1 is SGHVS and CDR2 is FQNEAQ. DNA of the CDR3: TGTGCCAGCAGCTTAATCTTCGACAGGCCCTATGGCTACACCTTC. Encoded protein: CASSLIFDRPYGYTF.

The CDR3 here is CATSDFWHPDTQYF. CDR3 bases: TGTGCCACCAGTGATTTTTGGCACCCAGATACGCAGTATTTT. V is TRBV24-1 and J is TRBJ2-3; D remains unclear. CDR1 is KGHDR, CDR2 SFDVKD, per germline. The CDR3 is 14 amino acids. V dropped 1 base and J dropped 4 bases, with 8 bases sitting between them.

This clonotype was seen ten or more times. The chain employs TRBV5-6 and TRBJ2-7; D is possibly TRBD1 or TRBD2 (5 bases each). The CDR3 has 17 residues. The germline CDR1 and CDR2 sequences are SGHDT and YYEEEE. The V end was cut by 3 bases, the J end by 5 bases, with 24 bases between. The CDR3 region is CASSSLGTGYKADEQYF. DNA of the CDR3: TGTGCCAGCAGCTCCTTGGGCACAGGCTATAAAGCGGACGAGCAGTACTTC.

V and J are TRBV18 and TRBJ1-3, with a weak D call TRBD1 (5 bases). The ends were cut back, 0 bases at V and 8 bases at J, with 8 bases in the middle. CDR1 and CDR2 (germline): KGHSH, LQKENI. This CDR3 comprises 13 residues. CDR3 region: CASSPPQGHTIYF. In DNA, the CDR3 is TGTGCCAGCTCACCACCGCAGGGCCACACCATATATTTT.

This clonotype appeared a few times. The CDR3 coding sequence is TGTGCCAGCAGCCAAGACCGCCGCGGGAGGGGCTCCTACAATGAGCAGTTCTTC. It translates to CASSQDRRGRGSYNEQFF. V is TRBV4-2 and J is TRBJ2-1; 9 bases fit TRBD2. Trimming took 0 bases from V and 0 from J; bases not matched to a gene: 6. CDR1 is LGHNA, CDR2 YNFKEQ, per germline. The CDR3 runs to 18 residues.

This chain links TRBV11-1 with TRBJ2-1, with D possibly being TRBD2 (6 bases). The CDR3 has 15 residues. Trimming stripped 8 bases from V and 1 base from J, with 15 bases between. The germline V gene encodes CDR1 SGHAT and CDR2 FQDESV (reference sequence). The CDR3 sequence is CASFPRGSSYNEQFF. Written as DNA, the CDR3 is TGTGCCAGCTTCCCCCGGGGGAGTTCCTACAATGAGCAGTTCTTC.

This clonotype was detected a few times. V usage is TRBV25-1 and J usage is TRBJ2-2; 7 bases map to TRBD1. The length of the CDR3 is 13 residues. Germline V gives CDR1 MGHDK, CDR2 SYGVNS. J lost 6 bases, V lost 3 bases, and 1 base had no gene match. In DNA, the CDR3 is TGTGCCAGCAGTGATACAGGGGCCGGGGAGCTGTTTTTT. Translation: CASSDTGAGELFF.

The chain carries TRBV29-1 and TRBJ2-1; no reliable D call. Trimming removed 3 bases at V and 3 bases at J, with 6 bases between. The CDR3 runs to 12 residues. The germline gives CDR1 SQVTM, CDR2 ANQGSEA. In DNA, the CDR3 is TGCAGCGTTGATCACAGCTACAATGAGCAGTTCTTC. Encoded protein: CSVDHSYNEQFF.

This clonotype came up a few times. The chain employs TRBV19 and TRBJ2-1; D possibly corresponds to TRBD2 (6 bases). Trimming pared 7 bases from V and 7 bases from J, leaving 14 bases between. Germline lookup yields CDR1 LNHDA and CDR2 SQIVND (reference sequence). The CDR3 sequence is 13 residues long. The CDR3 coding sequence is TGTGCCAGTAATTGGGGGGACTTTAATGAGCAGTTCTTC. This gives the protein CASNWGDFNEQFF.

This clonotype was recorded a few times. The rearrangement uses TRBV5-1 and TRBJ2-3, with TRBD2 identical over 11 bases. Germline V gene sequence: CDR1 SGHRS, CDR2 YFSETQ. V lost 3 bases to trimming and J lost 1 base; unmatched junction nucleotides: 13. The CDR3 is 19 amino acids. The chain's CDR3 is CASSSPSGRSGGGTDTQYF. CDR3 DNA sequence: TGCGCCAGCAGCTCGCCTAGCGGGAGGTCGGGGGGTGGCACAGATACGCAGTATTTT.

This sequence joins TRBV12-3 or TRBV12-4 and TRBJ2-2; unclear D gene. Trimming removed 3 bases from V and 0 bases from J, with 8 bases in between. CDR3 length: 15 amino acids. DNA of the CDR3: TGTGCCAGCAGTTTGCAAATCGCGAACACCGGGGAGCTGTTTTTT. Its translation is CASSLQIANTGELFF.

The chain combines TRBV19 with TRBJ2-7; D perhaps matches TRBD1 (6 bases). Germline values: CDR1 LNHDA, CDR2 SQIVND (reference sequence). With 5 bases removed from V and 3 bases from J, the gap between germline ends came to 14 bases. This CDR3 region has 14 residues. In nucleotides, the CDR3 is TGTGCCAGTAGTTGGGGGCTCAGAAACTACGAGCAGTACTTC. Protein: CASSWGLRNYEQYF.

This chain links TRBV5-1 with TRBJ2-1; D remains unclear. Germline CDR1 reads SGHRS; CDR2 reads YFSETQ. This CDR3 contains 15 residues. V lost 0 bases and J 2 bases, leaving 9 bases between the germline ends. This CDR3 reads CASSLGVRTYNEQFF. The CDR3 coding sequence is TGCGCCAGCAGCTTGGGGGTCAGGACCTACAATGAGCAGTTCTTC.

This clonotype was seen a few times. The CDR3 sequence is CASRNGAGSYEQYF. The CDR3 nucleotides are TGTGCCAGCAGAAACGGGGCCGGCTCCTACGAGCAGTACTTC. The V and J genes are TRBV27 and TRBJ2-7, with D perhaps being TRBD1 or TRBD2 (5 bases each). This CDR3 is built from 14 residues. V lost 6 bases and J lost 0, with 12 bases in between. From germline, CDR1 is MNHEY and CDR2 SMNVEV (reference sequence).